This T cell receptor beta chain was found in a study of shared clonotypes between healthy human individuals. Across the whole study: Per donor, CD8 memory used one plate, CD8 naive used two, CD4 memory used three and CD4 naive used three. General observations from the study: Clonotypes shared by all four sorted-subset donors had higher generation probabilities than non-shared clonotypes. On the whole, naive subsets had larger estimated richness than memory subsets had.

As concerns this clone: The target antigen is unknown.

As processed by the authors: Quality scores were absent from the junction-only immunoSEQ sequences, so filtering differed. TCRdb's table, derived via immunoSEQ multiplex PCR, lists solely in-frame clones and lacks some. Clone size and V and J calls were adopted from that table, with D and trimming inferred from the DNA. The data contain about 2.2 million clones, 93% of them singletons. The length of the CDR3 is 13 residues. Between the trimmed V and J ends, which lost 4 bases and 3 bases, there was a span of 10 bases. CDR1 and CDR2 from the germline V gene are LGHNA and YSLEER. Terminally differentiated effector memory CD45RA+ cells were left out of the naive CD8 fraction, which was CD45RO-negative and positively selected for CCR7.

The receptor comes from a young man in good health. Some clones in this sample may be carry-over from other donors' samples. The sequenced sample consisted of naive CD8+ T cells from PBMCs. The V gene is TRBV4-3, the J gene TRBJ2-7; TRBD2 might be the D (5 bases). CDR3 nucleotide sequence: TGCGCCAGCAGCCTGGAGGCTGACTACGAGCAGTACTTC. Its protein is CASSLEADYEQYF.